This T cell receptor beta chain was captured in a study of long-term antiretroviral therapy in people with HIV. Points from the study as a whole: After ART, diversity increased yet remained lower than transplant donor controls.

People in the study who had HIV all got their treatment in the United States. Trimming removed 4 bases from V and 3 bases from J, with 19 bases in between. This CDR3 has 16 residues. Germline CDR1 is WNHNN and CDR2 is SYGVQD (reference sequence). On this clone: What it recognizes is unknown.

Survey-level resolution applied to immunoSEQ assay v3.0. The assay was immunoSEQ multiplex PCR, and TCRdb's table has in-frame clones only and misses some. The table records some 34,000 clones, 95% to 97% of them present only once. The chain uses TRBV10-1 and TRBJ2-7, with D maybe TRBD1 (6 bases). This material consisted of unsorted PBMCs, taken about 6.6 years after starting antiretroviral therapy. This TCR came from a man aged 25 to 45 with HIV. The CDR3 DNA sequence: TGCGCCAGCAGTGGCCACGTTGGGGGCATGGACTACGAGCAGTACTTC. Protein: CASSGHVGGMDYEQYF.